This TCR beta chain was observed in a study of identical twins. Study-level results: Zero-insertion findings could be partly confounded by invariant cells (MAIT and iNKT cells). Insertions were fewer in abundant cord blood beta clonotypes, whereas memory repertoires showed none of this pattern.

Trimming at V came to 7 bases and at J to 0 bases, leaving 19 bases not matched to a gene. The germline V gene encodes CDR1 WSHSY and CDR2 SAAADI. The CDR3 totals 20 residues. About this clonotype: What it recognizes is unknown.

A universal primer site was incorporated via template switching, and the cDNA contained unique molecular identifiers. TCRdb reprocessed the 5' RACE reads with MiXCR, giving one entry per CDR3 protein. The table lists 1.5 million to 2 million distinct CDR3 sequences, roughly 35% of them singletons. The sequence was collected from a newborn girl in good health. Material: cord blood. The gene calls are TRBV10-2 and TRBJ2-4; 9 nucleotides match TRBD1. The CDR3 sequence: CASTQRDRVGTLLAKNIQYF. The CDR3, as DNA: TGCGCCAGCACCCAGAGGGACAGGGTCGGCACCTTGCTAGCCAAAAACATTCAGTACTTC.